The 22 T cell receptor beta chains presented below share a single source sample, sequenced in a study of CD8+ T cells in alopecia areata. Treatment specified: oral pan-JAK inhibitor, 5-10 mg twice daily. It was cDNA, reverse transcribed from extracted RNA, that served as the sequencing template. Here immunoSEQ multiplex PCR was the method, and the copy in TCRdb shows in-frame clones only, minus some. This repertoire shows approximately 160,000 clones, less than 70% found once; its top ten account for about 14%. The starting material was CD4+ T cells sorted from blood, obtained at week 24, from a patient treated with tofacitinib. Source of these receptors: a human donor with alopecia areata.

The genes are TRBV29-1 and TRBJ2-7, with TRBD1 matching over 8 bases. CDR1 and CDR2 (germline): SQVTM, ANQGSEA. The junction had 6 bases not matched to a gene; V was cut back by 3 bases and J by 5 bases. The CDR3 has 13 amino acids. The CDR3 loop reads CSVDGQGADEQYF. CDR3 nucleotide sequence: TGCAGCGTTGATGGCCAGGGGGCAGACGAGCAGTACTTC.

In this sample, this clone turned up once. The chain recombines TRBV6-1 with TRBJ1-1; D not resolved. The ends were cut back, 2 bases at V and 0 bases at J, with 10 bases in the middle. CDR1 MNHNS and CDR2 SASEGT come from the germline V gene. CDR3 length equals 15 residues. As DNA, the CDR3 is TGTGCCAGCAGTGAACGTCGGAGACTGAACACTGAAGCTTTCTTT. Translated: CASSERRRLNTEAFF.

The rearrangement uses TRBV2 and TRBJ1-5; 10 nucleotides match TRBD1. Germline V gene lookup returns CDR1 SNHLY and CDR2 FYNNEI. The J segment lost 5 bases and the V segment lost 7 bases, leaving 2 bases of the junction unmatched. This CDR3 spans 13 amino acids. This chain's CDR3 is CASTGQGDQPQHF. The CDR3 DNA reads as TGTGCCAGCACCGGACAGGGGGATCAGCCCCAGCATTTT.

This clone was seen only a few times. This chain uses TRBV29-1 with TRBJ2-7, with D uncertain. Trimming took off 6 bases at V and 4 bases at J, with 10 bases between the two ends. CDR3 size: 11 residues. Germline V gives CDR1 SQVTM, CDR2 ANQGSEA. In nucleotides, the CDR3 is TGCAGCGTCGTAGACTTGTACGAGCAGTACTTC. This translates into CSVVDLYEQYF.

The table lists this clone with a count of one. Other DNA sequences in this sample translate to the same CDR3. This rearrangement joins TRBV30 to TRBJ2-2; no clear D gene. The V gene lost 3 bases and the J gene lost 1 base, with 6 bases spanning the gap. The CDR3 spans 13 residues. Germline CDR1 GTSNPN, CDR2 SVGIG (reference sequence). CDR3 nucleotide sequence: TGTGCCTGGAGGAGAGGGAACACCGGGGAGCTGTTTTTT. Its protein product is CAWRRGNTGELFF.

The J gene is TRBJ2-1, the V gene TRBV4-2; D remains ambiguous. CDR1 is LGHNA, CDR2 YNFKEQ, per germline. The V end was cut by 3 bases, the J end by 4 bases, with 10 bases between. The CDR3 consists of 14 residues. The CDR3 DNA follows: TGTGCCAGCAGCCATCCCGGACGATACAATGAGCAGTTCTTC. Protein sequence: CASSHPGRYNEQFF.

This rearrangement joins TRBV6-5 to TRBJ1-1; D not resolved. The CDR3 spans 15 residues. V lost 2 bases and J lost 5, with 15 bases in between. Germline CDR1 MNHEY, CDR2 SVGAGI. CDR3 sequence: CASSYPGVRGTEAFF. For the CDR3, the DNA is TGTGCCAGCAGTTACCCCGGGGTTCGTGGTACTGAAGCTTTCTTT.

The gene calls are TRBV9 and TRBJ2-3; perhaps D is TRBD1 or TRBD2 (5 bases each). Trimming left V 0 bases short and J 2 bases short, with 10 bases between. The germline gives CDR1 SGDLS, CDR2 YYNGEE. CDR3 size: 15 residues. DNA of the CDR3: TGTGCCAGCAGCGTAGAGGGGAGCTTCACAGATACGCAGTATTTT. It codes for CASSVEGSFTDTQYF.

V and J are TRBV29-1 and TRBJ2-2, with D unresolved. From germline, CDR1 is SQVTM and CDR2 ANQGSEA. V lost 8 bases and J lost 4, with 17 bases in between. The CDR3 totals 14 residues. The DNA of the CDR3 is TGCAGCACCTGGGGTTTACCCCGCACCGGGGAGCTGTTTTTT. Protein product: CSTWGLPRTGELFF.

The gene calls are TRBV20-1 and TRBJ2-7, with D tentatively TRBD1 (5 bases). Trimming pared 3 bases from V and 5 bases from J, leaving 8 bases between. The CDR3 has 11 residues. From germline, CDR1 is DFQATT and CDR2 SNEGSKA (reference sequence). The chain's CDR3 is CSARPGNEQYF. The CDR3 DNA sequence: TGCAGTGCTAGGCCAGGGAACGAGCAGTACTTC.

The J gene is TRBJ1-1, the V gene TRBV10-3; D is ambiguous. CDR1 and CDR2 from the germline V gene are ENHRY and SYGVKD. V lost 10 bases, J lost 3 bases, and 15 bases lay in between. The CDR3 runs 13 residues. CDR3 sequence (DNA): TGTGCCACCACCCCCCTGAGTGACACTGAAGCTTTCTTT. Translating gives CATTPLSDTEAFF.

The chain is built from TRBV29-1 and TRBJ1-1; D is unclear. The CDR3 consists of 14 residues. The V gene lost 6 bases and the J gene lost 4 bases, with 18 bases spanning the gap. Per the germline V gene, CDR1 is SQVTM and CDR2 is ANQGSEA. CDR3 nucleotides: TGCAGCGTCCTCCCTCGTCTGGGCCGCACTGAAGCTTTCTTT. Amino acid sequence: CSVLPRLGRTEAFF.

The chain uses TRBV7-9 and TRBJ1-6; TRBD1 might be the D (6 bases). In germline, CDR1 is SEHNR, CDR2 FQNEAQ (reference sequence). V was clipped by 5 bases and J by 3 bases, with 17 bases between them. There are 17 residues in the CDR3. The DNA of the CDR3 is TGTGCCAGCAGCATCCGAGGGGGGGCTGGCTATAATTCACCCCTCCACTTT. It translates to CASSIRGGAGYNSPLHF.

This clone showed up just once. The chain is built from TRBV7-9 and TRBJ1-1; 7 positions agree with TRBD1. The V segment lost 1 base and the J segment 4 bases; nucleotides outside the gene matches: 3. The CDR3 extends over 14 amino acids. Germline loops: CDR1 SEHNR, CDR2 FQNEAQ (reference sequence). CDR3 in DNA: TGTGCCAGCAGCTTAGAGGGGGCAAGCACTGAAGCTTTCTTT. Amino acids: CASSLEGASTEAFF.

V usage is TRBV30 and J usage is TRBJ1-6; D is perhaps TRBD1 (5 bases). V lost 3 bases, J lost 10 bases, and 19 bases lay in between. The CDR3 totals 15 residues. Germline CDR1 and CDR2: GTSNPN and SVGIG (reference sequence). CDR3 coding DNA: TGTGCCTGGAGGCCCCCCCCAGGGCCATGGTCACCCCTCCACTTT. Translating gives CAWRPPPGPWSPLHF. Drawing the rest from reference TRBV30 and TRBJ1-6, the complete variable domain is SQTIHQWPATLVQPVGSPLSLECTVEGTSNPNLYWYRQAAGRGLQLLFYSVGIGQISSEVPQNLSASRPQDRQFILSSKKLLLSDSGFYLCAWRPPPGPWSPLHFGNGTRLTVT.

The rearrangement links TRBV29-1 to TRBJ2-1, with D possibly matching TRBD2 (7 bases). Germline V gene data show CDR1 as SQVTM and CDR2 as ANQGSEA. The CDR3 runs 14 residues. The germline V and J ends were trimmed by 4 bases and 2 bases, with 12 bases remaining between them. CDR3 in DNA: TGCAGCGTTGGAAGGGGGGGGCCCTACAATGAGCAGTTCTTC. Protein: CSVGRGGPYNEQFF.

This chain uses TRBV7-9 with TRBJ1-6, with D perhaps matching TRBD1 (5 bases). The CDR3 sequence is 14 residues long. Germline V gene lookup returns CDR1 SEHNR and CDR2 FQNEAQ (reference sequence). V was clipped by 5 bases and J by 7 bases, with 12 bases between them. The CDR3 sequence: CASSTDEGNSPLHF. The CDR3 nucleotides are TGTGCCAGCAGCACCGACGAGGGGAATTCACCCCTCCACTTT.

This sequence joins TRBV5-1 and TRBJ2-5; D is unresolved. The CDR3 extends over 13 amino acids. The V end lost 2 bases, the J end lost 0 bases, and 5 bases lay between the germline ends. Germline lookup yields CDR1 SGHRS and CDR2 YFSETQ. CDR3 bases: TGCGCCAGCAGCTTTAAGAACCAAGAGACCCAGTACTTC. It encodes CASSFKNQETQYF.

Here the CDR3 reads CASSTGTNNEQFF. Here the CDR3 DNA reads TGTGCCAGCAGCACCGGGACAAACAATGAGCAGTTCTTC. The rearrangement links TRBV7-9 to TRBJ2-1, with a possible D match to TRBD1 (6 bases). The CDR3 is 13 residues long. CDR1 is SEHNR and CDR2 is FQNEAQ in the germline V gene (reference sequence). Trimming left V 5 bases short and J 5 bases short, with 10 bases between.

V is TRBV29-1 and J is TRBJ1-2, with 8 bases that match TRBD1. J gave up 7 bases and V 6 bases, and 10 bases lay outside the gene matches. Germline CDR1 reads SQVTM; CDR2 reads ANQGSEA. The CDR3 is 13 amino acids. The CDR3 coding sequence is TGCAGCGTAGGACAGGGCGGAGCTTCTGGCTACACCTTC. It specifies CSVGQGGASGYTF.

The V call is TRBV9, the J call TRBJ1-2, with TRBD1 identical over 11 bases. Germline V gives CDR1 SGDLS, CDR2 YYNGEE. Unmatched junction bases numbered 2, after V lost 0 bases and J lost 4 bases. The CDR3 spans 15 residues. Written as DNA, the CDR3 is TGTGCCAGCAGCGTAGGGACAGGGGGCTCCTATGGCTACACCTTC. It yields the protein CASSVGTGGSYGYTF.

The V call is TRBV30, the J call TRBJ1-4; a weak D match, TRBD1 (5 bases). The CDR3 runs to 16 residues. Between the trimmed V and J ends, which lost 3 bases and 4 bases, there was a span of 18 bases. Germline-derived CDR1 and CDR2 are GTSNPN and SVGIG (reference sequence). CDR3 in DNA: TGTGCCTGGAGCCTACCGAGGGGACTGGATAATGAAAAACTGTTTTTT. This codes for CAWSLPRGLDNEKLFF. The whole variable domain, filled in from reference TRBV30 and TRBJ1-4, reads SQTIHQWPATLVQPVGSPLSLECTVEGTSNPNLYWYRQAAGRGLQLLFYSVGIGQISSEVPQNLSASRPQDRQFILSSKKLLLSDSGFYLCAWSLPRGLDNEKLFFGSGTQLSVL.